This record concerns one TCR beta chain sequence. This specimen comes from a study of cytomegalovirus exposure and HLA in healthy donors. CDR1 and CDR2 (germline): SQVTM, ANQGSEA. The length of the CDR3 is 14 residues. V shed 5 bases and J 8 bases; nucleotides not matched to a gene: 11. PCR employed 60 Vbeta and 13 Jbeta primers. The protocol was immunoSEQ multiplex PCR, while the TCRdb copy is restricted to in-frame clones and leaves out a portion. The data include 91,000 or so clones; the top ten clones carry roughly 3.5%. The sequence was obtained from a woman younger than 45 in good health and CMV-seronegative. Sequencing was carried out using PBMCs. The chain joins TRBV29-1 to TRBJ2-1, with 8 bases fitting TRBD2. CDR3 in amino acids: CSVQASGGLYEQFF. The CDR3 DNA sequence: TGCAGCGTTCAGGCAAGCGGGGGACTCTATGAGCAGTTCTTC.